These T cell receptor beta chains were read from a single sample in a study of T cells after yellow fever vaccination. MiXCR, run by TCRdb on the 5' RACE reads, gives a single entry per CDR3 protein. The data contain approximately 34,000 distinct CDR3 sequences, approximately 6.6% of them seen just once; the ten biggest clones take up about 22%. This material consisted of PBMCs, either bulk or a sorted T-cell subset (CD4+, CD8+, memory, or dextramer-sorted; not recorded which), taken on the day of the first yellow fever vaccination. These receptors were taken from a man younger than 30 who received the YFV17D yellow fever vaccine. The CDR3 runs from the conserved cysteine through the conserved F or W. The order of the fields is clone size, J gene, D gene, V gene, CDR3 protein, CDR3 DNA. The D gene is left open where the match is weak. The listing skips clone size in some rows; elsewhere it reads once, few, many or a size class.

>many|TRBJ2-3|-|TRBV24-1
CATSDVWQGADTQYF
TGTGCCACCAGTGACGTATGGCAGGGCGCAGATACGCAGTATTTT
>-|TRBJ2-2|-|TRBV19
CASSTSRGQANTGELFF
TGTGCCAGTAGTACATCAAGGGGACAAGCGAACACCGGGGAGCTGTTTTTT
>many|TRBJ1-2|-|TRBV4-2
CASSQVQSGGAYGYTF
TGTGCCAGCAGCCAAGTTCAGTCCGGGGGGGCCTATGGCTACACCTTC
>-|TRBJ2-3|TRBD2|TRBV6-1
CASSDYGRDTDTQYF
TGTGCCAGCAGTGATTATGGGAGGGACACAGATACGCAGTATTTT
>many|TRBJ2-1|-|TRBV7-3
CASSLTGQTMKQFF
TGTGCCAGCAGCTTGACGGGACAAACAATGAAGCAGTTCTTC
>many|TRBJ1-1|-|TRBV7-2
CASRLQQNTEAFF
TGTGCCAGCAGGTTACAGCAGAACACTGAAGCTTTCTTT
>many|TRBJ2-4|-|TRBV20-1
CSVRDPRGAKNIQYF
TGCAGTGTTAGGGACCCGCGCGGGGCCAAAAACATTCAGTACTTC
>many|TRBJ1-5|TRBD1|TRBV20-1
CSARGTVHRYQPQHF
TGCAGTGCTAGGGGGACAGTCCATCGGTATCAGCCCCAGCATTTT
>-|TRBJ2-5|TRBD2|TRBV7-2
CASWDPVTSGGGRGTQYF
TGTGCCAGCTGGGACCCCGTGACTAGCGGGGGGGGCCGGGGAACCCAGTACTTC
>-|TRBJ2-5|-|TRBV20-1
CSAPGDWETQYF
TGCAGTGCCCCGGGGGATTGGGAGACCCAGTACTTC
>few|TRBJ2-7|-|TRBV27
CASSFLGLCCYEQYF
TGTGCCAGCAGTTTTTTAGGGCTTTGTTGCTACGAGCAGTACTTC
>few|TRBJ1-2|TRBD1|TRBV18
CASSPAGTGYGYTF
TGTGCCAGCTCACCAGCCGGGACAGGTTATGGCTACACCTTC
>many|TRBJ2-5|-|TRBV11-2
CASSSGTGKETQYF
TGTGCCAGCAGCTCCGGGACGGGGAAAGAGACCCAGTACTTC
>many|TRBJ2-1|TRBD2|TRBV5-1
CASSGGVQYNEQFF
TGCGCCAGCAGCGGGGGGGTTCAATACAATGAGCAGTTCTTC
>many|TRBJ2-3|TRBD2|TRBV11-1
CASSPVSGGFRDTQYF
TGTGCCAGCAGCCCCGTTAGCGGGGGGTTTCGGGATACGCAGTATTTT
>medium-sized|TRBJ2-5|TRBD1|TRBV13
CASTYRGQETQYF
TGTGCCAGCACGTACAGGGGTCAAGAGACCCAGTACTTC
>many|TRBJ2-4|-|TRBV14
CASSQDQGVQYF
TGTGCCAGCAGCCAAGATCAGGGCGTTCAGTACTTC
>many|TRBJ1-5|-|TRBV6-1
CASIPDSAGYQPQHF
TGTGCCAGCATCCCGGACAGCGCGGGTTATCAGCCCCAGCATTTT